Listed below are T cell receptor beta chains from one sample, sequenced in a study of beta chain features in type 1 diabetes. The data were produced by immunoSEQ multiplex PCR, yet TCRdb's version contains in-frame clones alone and is incomplete. The table includes 300,000 to 350,000 clones, about a tenth detected once. The material sequenced was central memory CD4+ T cells from blood. These TCRs come from a man aged 25-40 years with type 1 diabetes. The CDR3 runs from the conserved cysteine through the conserved F or W. The D gene is left open where the match is weak. The size of a clone is reported for some rows only, either as once, few or many, or as a class for expanded clones.

CASSPSRGQVNGYTF TGTGCCAGCTCACCCTCCCGGGGGCAGGTGAATGGCTACACCTTC TRBJ1-2 TRBV18 - -
CASSHAGEKLFF TGTGCCAGCAGCCATGCGGGTGAAAAACTGTTTTTT TRBJ1-4 TRBV9 many -
CASSTATGRGDGYTF TGTGCCAGCTCAACCGCTACAGGGAGGGGAGATGGCTACACCTTC TRBJ1-2 TRBV18 - -
CASRTGVGEKLFF TGTGCCAGCAGGACAGGGGTGGGTGAAAAACTGTTTTTT TRBJ1-4 TRBV6-5 few TRBD1
CASSEETQYF TGTGCCAGCAGCGAAGAGACCCAGTACTTC TRBJ2-5 TRBV28 few -
CASSLEQQYNEQFF TGTGCCAGCAGCTTGGAGCAGCAATACAATGAGCAGTTCTTC TRBJ2-1 TRBV7-2 few -
CASSNPSGGAETQYF TGTGCCAGCAGCAACCCAAGCGGGGGGGCAGAGACCCAGTACTTC TRBJ2-5 TRBV28 - TRBD2
CASVQRGDNSPLHF TGTGCCAGCGTGCAGAGGGGCGATAATTCACCCCTCCACTTT TRBJ1-6 TRBV11-2 - -
CSVDTGQYEQYF TGCAGCGTTGACACGGGACAGTACGAGCAGTACTTC TRBJ2-7 TRBV29-1 few TRBD1
CSASGVDEQYF TGCAGTGCTAGCGGTGTTGACGAGCAGTACTTC TRBJ2-7 TRBV20-1 few -
CASSEYRGGRGEKLFF TGTGCCAGCAGTGAATATAGGGGTGGACGGGGTGAAAAACTGTTTTTT TRBJ1-4 TRBV25-1 few -
CASSQSRDTGELFF TGTGCCAGCTCACAATCCAGGGACACCGGGGAGCTGTTTTTT TRBJ2-2 TRBV18 - -
CATNAGDSNQPQHF TGTGCCACCAACGCAGGGGATAGCAATCAGCCCCAGCATTTT TRBJ1-5 TRBV7-2 few -
CASSPGKGYMNTEAFF TGCGCCAGCAGCCCCGGAAAGGGGTACATGAACACTGAAGCTTTCTTT TRBJ1-1 TRBV5-1 many -
CASSSGVKQYF TGTGCCAGCAGCTCCGGAGTCAAGCAGTACTTC TRBJ2-7 TRBV27 few -
CASSEEGQAFF TGTGCCAGCAGTGAAGAGGGACAGGCTTTCTTT TRBJ1-1 TRBV6-1 - TRBD1
CASSLEGSTDTQYF TGTGCCAGCAGCTTAGAGGGTAGCACAGATACGCAGTATTTT TRBJ2-3 TRBV11-3 - -
CASSEGTGVPYEQYF TGTGCCAGCAGTGAAGGCACCGGCGTACCCTACGAGCAGTACTTC TRBJ2-7 TRBV25-1 few -
CASSFSDLAVLTF TGTGCCAGCAGTTTTTCCGACCTGGCCGTCCTGACTTTC TRBJ2-6 TRBV28 few -
CASSLRGRGFTDTQYF TGTGCCAGCAGCTTACGGGGAAGGGGATTCACAGATACGCAGTATTTT TRBJ2-3 TRBV7-8 many -
CASSPGRSTDTQYF TGTGCCAGCAGCCCGGGACGAAGCACAGATACGCAGTATTTT TRBJ2-3 TRBV11-2 - -
CASSDRRRGDGDTQYF TGTGCCAGCAGTGACCGACGGCGGGGGGACGGAGATACGCAGTATTTT TRBJ2-3 TRBV6-1 - TRBD2
CASKTGANSYNEQFF TGCGCCAGCAAGACAGGGGCAAACTCCTACAATGAGCAGTTCTTC TRBJ2-1 TRBV5-1 few TRBD1
CASSAHIAQETQYF TGTGCCAGCAGCGCCCACATAGCCCAAGAGACCCAGTACTTC TRBJ2-5 TRBV9 - -
CASSMGTSGLGETQYF TGTGCCAGCAGTATGGGGACTAGCGGCCTGGGAGAGACCCAGTACTTC TRBJ2-5 TRBV28 - TRBD2
CASSPALTLNTEAFF TGTGCCAGCTCACCCGCGTTGACCCTGAACACTGAAGCTTTCTTT TRBJ1-1 TRBV18 - -
CASLDEKLFF TGTGCCAGCCTGGACGAAAAACTGTTTTTT TRBJ1-4 TRBV6-5 few -
CASSLGRMDEQFF TGTGCCAGCAGCTTAGGTCGTATGGATGAGCAGTTCTTC TRBJ2-1 TRBV7-2 - -
CAWRGTGYEQYF TGTGCCTGGAGGGGGACAGGGTACGAGCAGTACTTC TRBJ2-7 TRBV30 - TRBD1
CASSWGWGSYEQYF TGTGCCAGCAGTTGGGGTTGGGGTTCCTACGAGCAGTACTTC TRBJ2-7 TRBV7-2 - -
CASSSDRGRGSPLHF TGTGCCAGCAGCTCGGACAGGGGTCGAGGATCACCCCTCCACTTT TRBJ1-6 TRBV7-2 few TRBD1
CASSQDIGANYGYTF TGCGCCAGCAGCCAAGATATAGGTGCTAACTATGGCTACACCTTC TRBJ1-2 TRBV4-3 few -
CASSLGHSNTEAFF TGTGCCAGCAGCTTAGGTCATTCGAACACTGAAGCTTTCTTT TRBJ1-1 TRBV7-2 - -
CASSRRTGLGQETQYF TGTGCCAGCAGTAGGAGAACAGGTCTAGGGCAAGAGACCCAGTACTTC TRBJ2-5 TRBV2 - -
CASCTGPGTNYGYTF TGTGCCAGCTGTACAGGGCCAGGGACTAACTATGGCTACACCTTC TRBJ1-2 TRBV6-5 few -
CSVDSVGGNTEAFF TGCAGCGTTGATAGTGTAGGGGGGAACACTGAAGCTTTCTTT TRBJ1-1 TRBV29-1 few -
CASSRQGASPLHF TGTGCCAGCAGTCGACAGGGTGCTTCACCCCTCCACTTT TRBJ1-6 TRBV6-5 many TRBD1
CASQKGTASYEQYF TGCGCCAGTCAAAAGGGGACTGCGTCCTACGAGCAGTACTTC TRBJ2-7 TRBV5-1 - -
CASSLGASGVTYEQYF TGTGCCAGCAGCTTAGGAGCTAGCGGGGTGACCTACGAGCAGTACTTC TRBJ2-7 TRBV7-2 few TRBD2
CASSYLGAPGYTF TGTGCCAGCAGTTACCTAGGGGCGCCTGGCTACACCTTC TRBJ1-2 TRBV6-5 - -
CASSESSGAETQYF TGCGCCAGCAGTGAGTCTAGCGGGGCAGAGACCCAGTACTTC TRBJ2-5 TRBV10-1 many TRBD2
CASKDAGLGTEAFF TGTGCCAGCAAAGACGCGGGGCTCGGAACTGAAGCTTTCTTT TRBJ1-1 TRBV25-1 few -
CASSVEGQNNEQFF TGTGCCAGCAGCGTAGAAGGACAGAACAATGAGCAGTTCTTC TRBJ2-1 TRBV9 few -
CASSLGTLQETQYF TGTGCTAGCAGCTTAGGCACTTTGCAAGAGACCCAGTACTTC TRBJ2-5 TRBV7-7 - -
CSDMRVGGYTF TGCAGCGACATGCGGGTTGGGGGCTACACCTTC TRBJ1-2 TRBV29-1 many -
CASRSTGSRPQHF TGTGCCAGCAGAAGTACAGGGTCTCGGCCCCAGCATTTT TRBJ1-5 TRBV6-1 few -
CSVEGRYNPYEQYF TGCAGCGTTGAAGGTAGGTACAACCCCTACGAGCAGTACTTC TRBJ2-7 TRBV29-1 - -
CASSVAQAPGELFF TGTGCCAGCAGCGTTGCCCAGGCACCCGGGGAGCTGTTTTTT TRBJ2-2 TRBV9 many -
CASKALQTHNSPLHF TGTGCCAGCAAGGCTTTGCAGACCCATAATTCACCCCTCCACTTT TRBJ1-6 TRBV27 - -
CASSLERGGTYEQYF TGTGCCAGCAGCTTAGAGAGGGGCGGGACCTACGAGCAGTACTTC TRBJ2-7 TRBV11-2 few -
CASSLAPSGGVFTDTQYF TGTGCCAGCAGCTTAGCGCCTAGCGGGGGGGTGTTCACAGATACGCAGTATTTT TRBJ2-3 TRBV11-2 few TRBD2
CASSPPETYEQYF TGTGCCAGCTCACCACCAGAGACCTACGAGCAGTACTTC TRBJ2-7 TRBV18 - -
CASRFDGGMNTEAFF TGTGCCAGCAGATTCGACGGGGGGATGAACACTGAAGCTTTCTTT TRBJ1-1 TRBV7-9 few -